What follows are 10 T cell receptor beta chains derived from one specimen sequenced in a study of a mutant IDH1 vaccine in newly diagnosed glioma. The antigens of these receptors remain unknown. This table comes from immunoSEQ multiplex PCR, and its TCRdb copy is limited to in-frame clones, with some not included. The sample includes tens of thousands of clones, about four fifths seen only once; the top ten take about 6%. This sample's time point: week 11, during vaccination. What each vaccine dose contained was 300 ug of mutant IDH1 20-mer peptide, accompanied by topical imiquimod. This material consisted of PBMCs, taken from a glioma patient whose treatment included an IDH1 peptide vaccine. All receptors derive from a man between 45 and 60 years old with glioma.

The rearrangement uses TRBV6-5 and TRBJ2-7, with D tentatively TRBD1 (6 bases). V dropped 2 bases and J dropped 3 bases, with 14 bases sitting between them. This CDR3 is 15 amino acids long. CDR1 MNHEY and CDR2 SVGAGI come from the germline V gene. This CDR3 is CASSYAQGVRYEQYF. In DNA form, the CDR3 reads TGTGCCAGCAGTTACGCACAGGGAGTTCGCTACGAGCAGTACTTC.

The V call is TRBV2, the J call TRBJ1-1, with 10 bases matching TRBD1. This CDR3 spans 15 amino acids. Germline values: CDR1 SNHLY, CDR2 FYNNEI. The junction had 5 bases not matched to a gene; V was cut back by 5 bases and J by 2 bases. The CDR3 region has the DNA TGTGCCAGCAGTAAGACAGGGGGCGATAACACTGAAGCTTTCTTT. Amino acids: CASSKTGGDNTEAFF.

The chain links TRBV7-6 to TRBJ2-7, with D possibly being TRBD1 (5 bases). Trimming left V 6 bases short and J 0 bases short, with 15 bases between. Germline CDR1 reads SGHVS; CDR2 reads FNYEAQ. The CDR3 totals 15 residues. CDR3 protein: CASSVTIGASYEQYF. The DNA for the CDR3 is TGTGCCAGCAGTGTTACGATTGGGGCCTCCTACGAGCAGTACTTC.

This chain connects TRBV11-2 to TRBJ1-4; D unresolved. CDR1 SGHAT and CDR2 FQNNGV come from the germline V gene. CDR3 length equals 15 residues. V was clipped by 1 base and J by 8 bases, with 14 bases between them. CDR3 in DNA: TGTGCCAGCAGCTTAGGAGGACCCTTTGGGGAAAAACTGTTTTTT. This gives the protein CASSLGGPFGEKLFF. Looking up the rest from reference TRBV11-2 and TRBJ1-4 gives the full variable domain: EAGVAQSPRYKIIEKRQSVAFWCNPISGHATLYWYQQILGQGPKLLIQFQNNGVVDDSQLPKDRFSAERLKGVDSTLKIQPAKLEDSAVYLCASSLGGPFGEKLFFGSGTQLSVL.

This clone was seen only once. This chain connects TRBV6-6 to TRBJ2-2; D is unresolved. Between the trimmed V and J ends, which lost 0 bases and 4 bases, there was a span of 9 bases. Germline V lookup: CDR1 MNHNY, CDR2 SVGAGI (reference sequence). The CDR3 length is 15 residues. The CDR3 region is CASSYSSSRTGELFF. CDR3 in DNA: TGTGCCAGCAGTTACTCATCCAGTCGCACCGGGGAGCTGTTTTTT.

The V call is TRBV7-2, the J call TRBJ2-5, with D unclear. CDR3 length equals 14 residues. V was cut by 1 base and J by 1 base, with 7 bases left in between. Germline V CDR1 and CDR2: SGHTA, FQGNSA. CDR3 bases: TGTGCCAGCAGCTTAGGGCGGACCCAAGAGACCCAGTACTTC. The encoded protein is CASSLGRTQETQYF.

The CDR3 spells CASSSDTQYF. CDR3 nucleotides: TGCGCCAGCAGCTCGGATACGCAGTATTTT. The V call is TRBV5-1, the J call TRBJ2-3; D uncertain. Deletions cut 3 bases from V and 6 bases from J, with 2 bases between. CDR3 length: 10 amino acids. The germline V gene encodes CDR1 SGHRS and CDR2 YFSETQ.

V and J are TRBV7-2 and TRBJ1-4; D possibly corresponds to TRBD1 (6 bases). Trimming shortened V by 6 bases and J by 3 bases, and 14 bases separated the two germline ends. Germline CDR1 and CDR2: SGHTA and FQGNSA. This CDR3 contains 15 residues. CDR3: CASRPTGTSNEKLFF. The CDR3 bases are TGTGCCAGCAGACCTACAGGGACCTCTAATGAAAAACTGTTTTTT.

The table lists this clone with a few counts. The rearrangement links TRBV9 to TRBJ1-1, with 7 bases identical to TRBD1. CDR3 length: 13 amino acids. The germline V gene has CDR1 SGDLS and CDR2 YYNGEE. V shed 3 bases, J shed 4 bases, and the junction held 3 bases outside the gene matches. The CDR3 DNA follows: TGTGCCAGCAGCGGAACAGGGGTCACTGAAGCTTTCTTT. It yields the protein CASSGTGVTEAFF.

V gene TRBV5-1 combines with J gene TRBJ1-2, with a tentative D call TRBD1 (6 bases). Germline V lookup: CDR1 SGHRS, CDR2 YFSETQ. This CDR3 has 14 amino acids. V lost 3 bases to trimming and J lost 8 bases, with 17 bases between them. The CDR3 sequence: CASSWGTQGYGYTF. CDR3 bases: TGCGCCAGCAGCTGGGGGACACAGGGCTACGGCTACACCTTC.